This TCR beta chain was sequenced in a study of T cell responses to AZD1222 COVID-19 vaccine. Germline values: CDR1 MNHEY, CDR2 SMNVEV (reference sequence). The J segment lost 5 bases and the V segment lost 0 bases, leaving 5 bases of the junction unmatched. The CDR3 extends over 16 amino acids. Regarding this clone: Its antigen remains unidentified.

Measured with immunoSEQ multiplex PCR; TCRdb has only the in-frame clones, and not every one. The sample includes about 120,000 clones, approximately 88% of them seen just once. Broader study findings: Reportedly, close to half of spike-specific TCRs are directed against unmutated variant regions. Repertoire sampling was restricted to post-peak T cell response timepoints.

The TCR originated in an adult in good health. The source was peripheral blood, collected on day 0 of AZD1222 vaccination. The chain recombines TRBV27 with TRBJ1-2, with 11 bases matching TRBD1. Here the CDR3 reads CASSLSIGDRGYGYTF. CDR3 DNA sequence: TGTGCCAGCAGTTTATCGATAGGGGACAGGGGGTATGGCTACACCTTC.